Below are 24 T cell receptor beta chains sequenced from a single sample in a study of beta chain features in type 1 diabetes. Since all of the isolated RNA was reverse transcribed, expressed TCRB transcripts were what got sequenced. Repertoires were generated with immunoSEQ multiplex PCR, while TCRdb's copy carries only in-frame clones and drops some. The sample carries around 200,000 clones, about an eighth recorded once. The sample consisted of central memory CD4+ T cells from blood. Receptors were obtained from a young woman in good health.

The V gene is TRBV9, the J gene TRBJ2-7; D might be TRBD2 (6 bases). The V gene lost 4 bases and the J gene lost 7 bases, with 15 bases spanning the gap. This CDR3 comprises 13 residues. Germline assignment: CDR1 SGDLS and CDR2 YYNGEE. Here the CDR3 reads CASSRDLRGEQYF. For the CDR3, the DNA is TGTGCCAGCAGCCGGGACCTCCGGGGGGAGCAGTACTTC.

V usage is TRBV28 and J usage is TRBJ1-2; D might be TRBD1 (6 bases). V shed 6 bases and J shed 4 bases, with 9 bases lying between them. The V gene's germline CDR1 is MDHEN and CDR2 SYDVKM. CDR3 length equals 12 residues. In DNA, the CDR3 is TGTGCCAGCAGCGGACAGACCTATGGCTACACCTTC. Translating gives CASSGQTYGYTF.

This clone showed up just a few times. In nucleotides, the CDR3 is TGTGCCAGCTCCCGAAGACAGTCCCAAGAGACCCAGTACTTC. Its protein is CASSRRQSQETQYF. The chain uses TRBV18 and TRBJ2-5; possibly TRBD1 for D (5 bases). The CDR3 sequence is 14 residues long. Germline V gene data show CDR1 as KGHSH and CDR2 as LQKENI. Trimming took off 6 bases at V and 1 base at J, with 12 bases between the two ends.

This clone was found a few times. The chain has TRBV7-3 and TRBJ1-1; weak D call: TRBD1 (6 bases). The CDR3 runs 14 residues. Between the trimmed V and J ends, which lost 5 bases and 5 bases, there was a span of 15 bases. Germline V CDR1 and CDR2: SGHTA, FQGTGA. Here the CDR3 reads CASSPSTGQTEAFF. The CDR3, as DNA: TGTGCCAGCAGCCCCTCAACAGGGCAAACTGAAGCTTTCTTT.

V is TRBV28 and J is TRBJ1-3; 7 nucleotides line up with TRBD1. Germline loops: CDR1 MDHEN, CDR2 SYDVKM. The CDR3 consists of 15 residues. Trimming cost V 2 bases and J 2 bases; bases outside gene matches: 3. The CDR3 loop is CASSLGGGAGNTIYF. The CDR3 DNA is TGTGCCAGCAGTTTAGGAGGGGGCGCTGGAAACACCATATATTTT.

In this sample, this clone turned up a few times. The CDR3 sequence: CSVKRGEGDTQYF. The CDR3 nucleotides are TGCAGCGTTAAACGGGGGGAGGGAGATACGCAGTATTTT. J is TRBJ2-3 and V is TRBV29-1, with 7 bases that match TRBD2. The CDR3 has 13 residues. Germline CDR1 SQVTM, CDR2 ANQGSEA. After removal of 5 bases from V and 5 bases from J, the junction contained 7 bases not matched to a gene.

V gene TRBV15 combines with J gene TRBJ1-1, with 9 bases fitting TRBD1. The CDR3 runs to 13 residues. Per the germline V gene, CDR1 is LNHNV and CDR2 is YYDKDF (reference sequence). With 0 bases clipped from V and 13 bases from J, the junction kept 6 bases outside the gene matches. CDR3 bases: TGTGCCACCAGCAGAGATCTAGGGGACAGGGATTTCTTT. Translating gives CATSRDLGDRDFF. The variable domain in full, completed from reference TRBV15 and TRBJ1-1, reads DAMVIQNPRYQVTQFGKPVTLSCSQTLNHNVMYWYQQKSSQAPKLLFHYYDKDFNNEADTPDNFQSRRPNTSFCFLDIRSPGLGDTAMYLCATSRDLGDRDFFGQGTRLTVV.

This clone was seen more than once but under ten times. This chain links TRBV4-2 with TRBJ1-5; 9 bases match TRBD1. The CDR3 is 16 residues long. Germline lookup yields CDR1 LGHNA and CDR2 YNFKEQ. V gave up 4 bases and J gave up 6 bases; unmatched junction bases: 10. As DNA, the CDR3 is TGTGCCAGCAGCCGCTATACAGGGGGCGCGGTTCAGCCCCAGCATTTT. Encoded protein: CASSRYTGGAVQPQHF.

This clone came up a few times. CDR3 DNA sequence: TGTGCCAGTAGTTCGCGGCGGAGGGGAAACACTGAAGCTTTCTTT. This codes for CASSSRRRGNTEAFF. The rearrangement uses TRBV19 and TRBJ1-1, with a tentative D call TRBD1 (5 bases). Germline-derived CDR1 and CDR2 are LNHDA and SQIVND (reference sequence). Trimming took off 5 bases at V and 2 bases at J, with 15 bases between the two ends. The CDR3 contains 15 residues.

This clone was detected a few times. CDR3 coding DNA: TGTGCCAGCAGCCAGACGGGGGGAGTCACTGAAGCTTTCTTT. This translates into CASSQTGGVTEAFF. This chain joins TRBV11-2 and TRBJ1-1, with a weak D call TRBD1 (5 bases). This CDR3 has 14 amino acids. The V and J ends lost 5 bases and 4 bases respectively, with 14 bases between them. The germline CDR1 and CDR2 sequences are SGHAT and FQNNGV.

This clone was counted only a few times. The V call is TRBV6-5, the J call TRBJ1-2; 10 positions match TRBD1. The ends lost 4 bases at V and 8 bases at J; junction bases unmatched: 10. CDR1 is MNHEY and CDR2 is SVGAGI in the germline V gene. The CDR3 is 15 residues long. DNA of the CDR3: TGTGCCAGCAGTTCCGGACAGGGGGGAGTTGGGGGCTACACCTTC. It specifies CASSSGQGGVGGYTF.

As DNA, the CDR3 is TGTGCCAGCAGTGAAGGCCTCCGGGTACGGTCTGAAGGCTACACCTTC. This gives the protein CASSEGLRVRSEGYTF. The chain uses TRBV2 and TRBJ1-2; D is uncertain. The germline V and J ends were trimmed by 1 base and 8 bases, with 20 bases remaining between them. Looked up from germline, CDR1 is SNHLY and CDR2 is FYNNEI. The length of the CDR3 is 16 residues.

This clone was recorded a few times. The chain recombines TRBV5-1 with TRBJ2-5, with D possibly TRBD1 on 5 matching bases. CDR3 size: 15 residues. Germline V lookup: CDR1 SGHRS, CDR2 YFSETQ. Trimming removed 7 bases from V and 0 bases from J, with 16 bases in between. CDR3 residues: CASGYSGPNQETQYF. The CDR3 DNA sequence: TGCGCCAGCGGATACTCAGGGCCCAACCAAGAGACCCAGTACTTC. The variable domain in full, completed from reference TRBV5-1 and TRBJ2-5, reads KAGVTQTPRYLIKTRGQQVTLSCSPISGHRSVSWYQQTPGQGLQFLFEYFSETQRNKGNFPGRFSGRQFSNSRSEMNVSTLELGDSALYLCASGYSGPNQETQYFGPGTRLLVL.

The chain joins TRBV4-3 to TRBJ1-5, with D unclear. Trimming took 0 bases from V and 4 from J, leaving 10 bases between them. The V gene's germline CDR1 is LGHNA and CDR2 YSLEER. The CDR3 runs 15 residues. CDR3 residues: CASSQDVQSNQPQHF. The CDR3 nucleotides read TGCGCCAGCAGCCAAGATGTACAAAGTAATCAGCCCCAGCATTTT.

This clone has only a few counts. The J gene is TRBJ1-1, the V gene TRBV9, with 7 positions matching TRBD1. CDR1 SGDLS and CDR2 YYNGEE come from the germline V gene. The CDR3 extends over 14 amino acids. The V gene end was trimmed by 0 bases and the J gene end by 4 bases; junction bases not matched to a gene: 3. In nucleotides, the CDR3 is TGTGCCAGCAGCGTAGGACAGGGTGCCACTGAAGCTTTCTTT. Residues: CASSVGQGATEAFF.

The chain carries TRBV18 and TRBJ2-2, with 8 bases that match TRBD1. CDR1 KGHSH and CDR2 LQKENI come from the germline V gene. The V segment lost 2 bases and the J segment 3 bases; nucleotides outside the gene matches: 8. This CDR3 contains 17 residues. The CDR3 DNA follows: TGTGCCAGCTCACCAAGGGCAGGGGGCACGGACACCGGGGAGCTGTTTTTT. Protein: CASSPRAGGTDTGELFF.

V and J are TRBV7-9 and TRBJ2-1; 9 nucleotides match TRBD2. The germline V gene has CDR1 SEHNR and CDR2 FQNEAQ (reference sequence). CDR3 length: 16 residues. Losses at the gene ends were 5 bases for V and 6 bases for J; bases not matched to a gene: 11. The CDR3 DNA reads TGTGCCAGCAGCCCCCTAACTAGCGGGTTTTCCAATGAGCAGTTCTTC. This encodes CASSPLTSGFSNEQFF.

The table lists this clone with a few counts. The V and J genes are TRBV18 and TRBJ2-1; the match to TRBD1 covers 9 bases. The length of the CDR3 is 14 residues. Germline trimming cut 5 bases from V and 4 bases from J; bases unmatched to any gene: 3. Germline V gives CDR1 KGHSH, CDR2 LQKENI. CDR3 loop: CASSIGTGYNEQFF. The CDR3, as DNA: TGTGCCAGCTCAATCGGGACAGGGTACAATGAGCAGTTCTTC. Full variable domain (rest looked up from reference TRBV18 and TRBJ2-1): NAGVMQNPRHLVRRRGQEARLRCSPMKGHSHVYWYRQLPEEGLKFMVYLQKENIIDESGMPKERFSAEFPKEGPSILRIQQVVRGDSAAYFCASSIGTGYNEQFFGPGTRLTVL.

This chain uses TRBV20-1 with TRBJ2-7, with D unclear. This CDR3 spans 11 amino acids. V lost 6 bases to trimming and J lost 2 bases, with 8 bases between them. The germline gives CDR1 DFQATT, CDR2 SNEGSKA (reference sequence). For the CDR3, the DNA is TGCAGTGCACGACTCACCTACGAGCAGTACTTC. Translation: CSARLTYEQYF.

J is TRBJ1-5 and V is TRBV5-1; D call uncertain. The CDR3 extends over 13 amino acids. The germline V and J ends were trimmed by 0 bases and 5 bases, with 6 bases remaining between them. Per the germline V gene, CDR1 is SGHRS and CDR2 is YFSETQ. The CDR3 DNA follows: TGCGCCAGCAGCTTGGCCTCGGATCAGCCCCAGCATTTT. This codes for CASSLASDQPQHF.

This clone came up a few times. Other nucleotide sequences from this sample produce the same CDR3. The V and J genes are TRBV20-1 and TRBJ1-1; D unclear. The V gene's germline CDR1 is DFQATT and CDR2 SNEGSKA (reference sequence). The CDR3 has 11 residues. Trimming removed 0 bases at V and 5 bases at J, with 4 bases between. CDR3 bases: TGCAGTGCTAGAGATCGGACTGAAGCTTTCTTT. Amino acid sequence: CSARDRTEAFF.

This clone was seen only a few times. V is TRBV27 and J is TRBJ2-3, with TRBD2 identical over 13 bases. This CDR3 is built from 17 residues. Germline V gene data show CDR1 as MNHEY and CDR2 as SMNVEV (reference sequence). V trimming: 4 bases; J trimming: 7 bases; junction bases outside the gene matches: 11. The CDR3 sequence is CASSSTSGRARSYTQYF. CDR3 sequence (DNA): TGTGCCAGCAGTTCAACTAGCGGGAGGGCCCGCTCTTATACGCAGTATTTT.

The chain carries TRBV6-6 and TRBJ1-1, with no clear D. V gave up 2 bases and J gave up 5 bases, with 15 bases separating them. The germline V gene encodes CDR1 MNHNY and CDR2 SVGAGI (reference sequence). The CDR3 is 15 amino acids. The CDR3 DNA reads TGTGCCAGCAGTTACACCTCCAGGAGAGGGACTGAAGCTTTCTTT. Its translation is CASSYTSRRGTEAFF.

This clone was seen more than once but under ten times. This chain's CDR3 is CAWSRGGGYNEQFF. In DNA, the CDR3 is TGTGCCTGGAGTAGAGGGGGAGGGTACAATGAGCAGTTCTTC. J is TRBJ2-1 and V is TRBV30, with D perhaps matching TRBD2 (7 bases). The length of the CDR3 is 14 residues. Germline values: CDR1 GTSNPN, CDR2 SVGIG (reference sequence). V shed 2 bases and J shed 4 bases, with 12 bases lying between them.